The next 13 T cell receptor beta chains were all read from a single sample in a study of identical twins. From the 5' RACE reads, TCRdb called clonotypes with MiXCR, one entry per CDR3 protein. The sample has 1.5 million to 2 million distinct CDR3 sequences, around 29% seen once. The sequenced sample consisted of cord blood. The receptors stem from a newborn girl in good health.

About this clonotype itself: This may be a read error: a much more frequent sequence differs by one nucleotide. The V gene is TRBV7-8, the J gene TRBJ2-2; 11 bases fit TRBD2. The CDR3 runs to 14 residues. Germline V gene sequence: CDR1 SGHVS, CDR2 FQNEAQ. Germline trimming cut 6 bases from V and 4 bases from J; bases unmatched to any gene: 1. The CDR3 region is CASRTSGTTGELFF. The DNA of the CDR3 is TGTGCCAGCAGGACTAGCGGGACCACCGGGGAGCTGTTTTTT.

V and J are TRBV12-3 or TRBV12-4 and TRBJ1-5, with a possible D match to TRBD1 (6 bases). This CDR3 is built from 15 residues. The V end lost 3 bases, the J end lost 2 bases, and 11 bases lay between the germline ends. The CDR3 sequence is CASSLYREGNQPQHF. The CDR3 nucleotides are TGTGCCAGCAGTTTGTACAGGGAAGGCAATCAGCCCCAGCATTTT.

The J gene is TRBJ1-4, the V gene TRBV20-1; D not certain. From germline, CDR1 is DFQATT and CDR2 SNEGSKA (reference sequence). With 0 bases removed from V and 2 bases from J, the gap between germline ends came to 10 bases. The CDR3 contains 15 residues. The CDR3 DNA reads TGCAGTGCTAGAGATCTCGCCGGCACTAATGAAAAACTGTTTTTT. This gives the protein CSARDLAGTNEKLFF.

The sample holds a few counts of this clonotype. A read error is possible here, since a much larger clone lies one base away. This chain joins TRBV20-1 and TRBJ2-1, with 9 bases identical to TRBD2. The J segment lost 13 bases and the V segment lost 5 bases, leaving 9 bases of the junction unmatched. This CDR3 has 12 residues. The V gene's germline CDR1 is DFQATT and CDR2 SNEGSKA (reference sequence). The CDR3 sequence: CSARTSAETQFF. The DNA for the CDR3 is TGCAGTGCTCGGACTAGCGCAGAGACCCAGTTCTTC.

This clonotype occurred a few times. The V gene is TRBV2, the J gene TRBJ2-1; tentatively, D is TRBD2 (6 bases). V was clipped by 5 bases and J by 3 bases, with 14 bases between them. The CDR3 sequence is 15 residues long. The germline V gene encodes CDR1 SNHLY and CDR2 FYNNEI. CDR3 residues: CASSISGFNYNEQFF. DNA of the CDR3: TGTGCCAGCAGTATTAGCGGATTTAACTACAATGAGCAGTTCTTC. The variable domain in full, completed from reference TRBV2 and TRBJ2-1, reads EPEVTQTPSHQVTQMGQEVILRCVPISNHLYFYWYRQILGQKVEFLVSFYNNEISEKSEIFDDQFSVERPDGSNFTLKIRSTKLEDSAMYFCASSISGFNYNEQFFGPGTRLTVL.

J is TRBJ2-5 and V is TRBV28; 7 nucleotides line up with TRBD1. The CDR3 sequence is 15 residues long. V was pared by 0 bases and J by 2 bases, with 3 bases of the junction left unmatched. Germline-derived CDR1 and CDR2 are MDHEN and SYDVKM. The CDR3 is CASSLWKGAQETQYF. The CDR3, as DNA: TGTGCCAGCAGTTTATGGAAGGGGGCGCAAGAGACCCAGTACTTC.

A single count supports this clonotype. V and J are TRBV7-9 and TRBJ1-1, with 10 nucleotides matching TRBD1. V lost 4 bases and J lost 7; bases outside the gene matches: 12. The CDR3 has 16 residues. Germline values: CDR1 SEHNR, CDR2 FQNEAQ (reference sequence). The CDR3 nucleotides are TGTGCCAGCAGCTCGATAACTTCGACAGGGGGCAATGAAGCTTTCTTT. This gives the protein CASSSITSTGGNEAFF.

J is TRBJ2-1 and V is TRBV27; D may be TRBD2 (6 bases). The germline gives CDR1 MNHEY, CDR2 SMNVEV (reference sequence). The V and J ends lost 2 bases and 2 bases respectively, with 16 bases between them. The CDR3 extends over 17 amino acids. Here the CDR3 reads CASSLGPAGPAYNEQFF. The CDR3 DNA follows: TGTGCCAGCAGTTTAGGACCAGCGGGCCCGGCCTACAATGAGCAGTTCTTC.

The chain couples TRBV5-6 to TRBJ2-4; 8 bases align to TRBD2. The CDR3 sequence is 17 residues long. The germline CDR1 and CDR2 sequences are SGHDT and YYEEEE. Trimming at V came to 0 bases and at J to 0 bases, leaving 5 bases not matched to a gene. As DNA, the CDR3 is TGTGCCAGCAGCTTGGCCCTAGCGGGTTTAGCCAAAAACATTCAGTACTTC. Translated, it gives CASSLALAGLAKNIQYF.

The CDR3 bases are TGTGCCAGCAGCCAATCCCATTGGGGGAACACTGAAGCTTTCTTT. This encodes CASSQSHWGNTEAFF. V is TRBV16 and J is TRBJ1-1; no definite D call. The V end lost 0 bases, the J end lost 1 base, and 9 bases lay between the germline ends. CDR3 size: 15 residues. Germline CDR1 and CDR2: KGHSY and FQNENV.

Worth noting for this clonotype: A much larger clone lies a single base off, so this may be a read error. J is TRBJ2-5 and V is TRBV29-1, with TRBD1 matching 12 bases. The J call may be in error: the DNA end matches TRBJ2-7 better. This CDR3 contains 13 residues. CDR1 is SQVTM and CDR2 is ANQGSEA in the germline V gene. CDR3 in amino acids: CGVGDRGPYEQYF. The CDR3 bases are TGCGGCGTTGGGGACAGGGGGCCCTACGAGCAGTACTTC.

This chain joins TRBV4-1 and TRBJ2-3, with D perhaps matching TRBD2 (7 bases). The CDR3 covers 16 residues. Per germline, CDR1 MGHRA and CDR2 YSYEKL. Trimming cost V 0 bases and J 2 bases, with 12 bases left between them. The CDR3 nucleotides read TGCGCCAGCAGCCAAGATCGGGGGGCCCTCACAGATACGCAGTATTTT. This gives the protein CASSQDRGALTDTQYF.

This clonotype was seen a few times. The V call is TRBV2, the J call TRBJ2-7; the match to TRBD2 covers 13 bases. The junction had 3 bases not matched to a gene; V was cut back by 2 bases and J by 2 bases. Germline CDR1 and CDR2: SNHLY and FYNNEI. The CDR3 has 16 amino acids. The CDR3 DNA follows: TGTGCCAGCAGTGAAAACGGACTAGCGGGGGCCTACGAGCAGTACTTC. Translating it yields CASSENGLAGAYEQYF.